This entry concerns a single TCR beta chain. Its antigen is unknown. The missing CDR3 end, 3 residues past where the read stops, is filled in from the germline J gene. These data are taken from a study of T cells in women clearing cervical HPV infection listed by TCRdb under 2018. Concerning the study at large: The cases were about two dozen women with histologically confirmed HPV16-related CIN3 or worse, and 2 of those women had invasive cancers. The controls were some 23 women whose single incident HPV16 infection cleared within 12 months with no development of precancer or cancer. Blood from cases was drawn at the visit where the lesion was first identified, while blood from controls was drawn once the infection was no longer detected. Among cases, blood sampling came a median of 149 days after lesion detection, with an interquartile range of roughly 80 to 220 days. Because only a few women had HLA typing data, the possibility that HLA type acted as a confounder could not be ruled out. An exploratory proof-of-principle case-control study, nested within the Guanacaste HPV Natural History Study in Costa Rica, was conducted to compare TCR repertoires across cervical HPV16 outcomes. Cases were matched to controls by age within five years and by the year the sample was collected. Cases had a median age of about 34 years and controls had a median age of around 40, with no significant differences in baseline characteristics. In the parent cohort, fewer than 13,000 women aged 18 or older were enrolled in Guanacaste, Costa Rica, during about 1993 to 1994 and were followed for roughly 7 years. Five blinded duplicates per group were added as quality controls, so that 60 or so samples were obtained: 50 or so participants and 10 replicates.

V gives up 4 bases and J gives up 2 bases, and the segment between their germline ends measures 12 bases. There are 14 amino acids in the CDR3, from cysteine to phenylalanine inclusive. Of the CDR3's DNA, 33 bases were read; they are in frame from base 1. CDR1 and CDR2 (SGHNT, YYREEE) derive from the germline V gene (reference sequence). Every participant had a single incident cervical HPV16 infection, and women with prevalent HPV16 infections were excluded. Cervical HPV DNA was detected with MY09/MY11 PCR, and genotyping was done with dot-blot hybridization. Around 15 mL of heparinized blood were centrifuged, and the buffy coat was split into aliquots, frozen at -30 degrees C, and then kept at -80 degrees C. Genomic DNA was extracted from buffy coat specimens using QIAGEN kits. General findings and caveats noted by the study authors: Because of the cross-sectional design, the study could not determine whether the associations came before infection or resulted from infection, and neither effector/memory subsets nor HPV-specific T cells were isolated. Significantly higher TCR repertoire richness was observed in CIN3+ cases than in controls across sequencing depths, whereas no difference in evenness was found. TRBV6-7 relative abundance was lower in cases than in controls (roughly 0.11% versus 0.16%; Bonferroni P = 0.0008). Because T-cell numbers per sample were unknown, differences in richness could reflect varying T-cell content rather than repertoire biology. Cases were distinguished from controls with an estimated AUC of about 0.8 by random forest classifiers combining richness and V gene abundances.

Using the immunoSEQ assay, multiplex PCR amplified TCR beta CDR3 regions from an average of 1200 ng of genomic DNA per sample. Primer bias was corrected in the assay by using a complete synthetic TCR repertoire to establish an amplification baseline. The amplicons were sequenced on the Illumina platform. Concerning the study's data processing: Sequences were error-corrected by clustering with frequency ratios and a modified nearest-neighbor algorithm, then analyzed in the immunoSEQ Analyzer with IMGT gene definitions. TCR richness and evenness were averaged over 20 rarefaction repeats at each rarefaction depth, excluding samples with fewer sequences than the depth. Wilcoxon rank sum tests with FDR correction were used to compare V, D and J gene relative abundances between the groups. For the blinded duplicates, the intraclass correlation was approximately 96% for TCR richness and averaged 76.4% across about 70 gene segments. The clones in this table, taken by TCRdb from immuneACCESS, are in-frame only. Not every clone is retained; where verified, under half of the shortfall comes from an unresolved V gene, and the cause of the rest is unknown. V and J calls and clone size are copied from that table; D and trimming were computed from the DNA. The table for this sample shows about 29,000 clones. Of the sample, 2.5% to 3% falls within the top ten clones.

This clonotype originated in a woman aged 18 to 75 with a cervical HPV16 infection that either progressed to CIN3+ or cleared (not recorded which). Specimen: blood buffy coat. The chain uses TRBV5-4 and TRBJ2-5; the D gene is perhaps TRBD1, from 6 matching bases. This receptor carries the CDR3 CASSGDQGQETQYF. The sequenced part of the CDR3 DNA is TGTGCCAGCAGCGGGGACCAGGGGCAAGAGACC.